These T cell receptor beta chains were read from a single sample in a study of T cells in Graves' hyperthyroidism and ophthalmopathy. TCRdb analysed the multiplex PCR reads with MiXCR anew, one entry per CDR3 protein. The data hold 660,000 or so distinct CDR3 sequences, with about a fifth observed a single time. The sample comprised blood. All receptors come from a man under 40 with Graves' ophthalmopathy. Both conserved end residues are part of each CDR3. Fields, in order: J gene, D gene, V gene, clone size, CDR3 DNA, CDR3 protein. A D gene is named only where the DNA matches it firmly. Only some rows state a clone size, as once, few, many or a class for expanded clones.

TRBJ2-2	NA	TRBV7-2	NA	TGTGCCAGCAGCCGAAGGGGGCTAGCGGGGAACACCGGGGAGCTGTTTTTT	CASSRRGLAGNTGELFF
TRBJ1-6	NA	TRBV25-1	few	TGTGCCAGCAGTGATGGAGGCTATAATTCGCCCCTCCACTTT	CASSDGGYNSPLHF
TRBJ1-1	NA	TRBV18	NA	TGTGCCAGCTCACCGCTGACTAGAAGGGGTGGGGAGAACACTGAAGCTTTCTTT	CASSPLTRRGGENTEAFF
TRBJ2-1	NA	TRBV30	NA	TGTGCCTGGAGTGAGGGTGAGCAGTTCTTC	CAWSEGEQFF
TRBJ1-2	NA	TRBV27	many	TGTGCCAGCAGTCCTCGGGCAGGTGAAGGCTACACCTTC	CASSPRAGEGYTF
TRBJ2-3	TRBD2	TRBV12-3/TRBV12-4	NA	TGTGCCAGCAGTTTACTAGCGGGAGTAATAAGTGGGACAGATACGCAGTATTTT	CASSLLAGVISGTDTQYF
TRBJ1-3	NA	TRBV20-1	NA	TGCAGTGCTAGAGATTCGAGAAAAACTGGAAACACCATATATTTT	CSARDSRKTGNTIYF
TRBJ2-4	NA	TRBV5-6	few	TGTGCCAGCAGCTCACAGCAGAACATTCAGTACTTC	CASSSQQNIQYF
TRBJ2-1	NA	TRBV11-2	many	TGTGCCAGCAGCGGGGGAGGGACACCAGGTCTCAATGAGCAGTTCTTC	CASSGGGTPGLNEQFF
TRBJ1-1	NA	TRBV5-1	many	TGCGCCAGCAGCTTGGAGCTCGGGGTATACACTGAAGCTTTCTTT	CASSLELGVYTEAFF
TRBJ2-3	NA	TRBV5-1	many	TGCGCCAGCAGCGTCGTCTCGGCGGACAGCCCCGCAGATACGCAGTATTTT	CASSVVSADSPADTQYF